This T cell receptor (beta chain) was sequenced in a study of blood T cell repertoires in COVID-19. Libraries were prepared by immunoSEQ multiplex PCR; TCRdb keeps only in-frame clonotypes and omits some of them. Among about 200,000 clones listed, roughly 79% were seen once. Sequencing used PBMCs or T cells enriched from blood (not recorded which). The receptor comes from a woman aged 45-65 years with acute COVID-19.

CDR3 region: CASSRVETQYF. CDR3 in DNA: TGTGCCAGCTCCCGGGTGGAGACCCAGTACTTC. The V and J genes are TRBV6-5 and TRBJ2-5; D not resolved. The germline V and J ends were trimmed by 8 bases and 5 bases, with 9 bases remaining between them. The CDR3 is made up of 11 amino acids. Germline values: CDR1 MNHEY, CDR2 SVGAGI.